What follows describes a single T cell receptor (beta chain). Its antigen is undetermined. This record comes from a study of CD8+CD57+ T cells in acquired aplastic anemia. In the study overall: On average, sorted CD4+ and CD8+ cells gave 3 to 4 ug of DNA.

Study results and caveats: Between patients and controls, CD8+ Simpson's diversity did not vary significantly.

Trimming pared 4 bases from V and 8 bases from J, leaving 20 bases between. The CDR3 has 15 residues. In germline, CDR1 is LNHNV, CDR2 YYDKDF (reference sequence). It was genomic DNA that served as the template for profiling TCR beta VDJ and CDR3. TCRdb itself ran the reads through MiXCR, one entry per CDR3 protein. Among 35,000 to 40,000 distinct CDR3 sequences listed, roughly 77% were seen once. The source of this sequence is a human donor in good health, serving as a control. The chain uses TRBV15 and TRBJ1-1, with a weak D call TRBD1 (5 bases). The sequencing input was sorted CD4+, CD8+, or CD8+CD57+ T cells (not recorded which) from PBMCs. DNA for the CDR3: TGTGCCACCAGCAAGGGACGTGTATATCGGCAGGAAGCTTTCTTT. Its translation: CATSKGRVYRQEAFF.